This record looks at one TCR beta chain sequence and its context. Antigen specificity is unknown. The sample belongs to a study of cytomegalovirus exposure and HLA in healthy donors. Findings and caveats of the study: In a later analysis, productive TCRs from donors in an Asian-associated ancestry cluster reportedly carried fewer N-insertions than the cohort mean.

V lost 2 bases and J lost 3; bases outside the gene matches: 14. The CDR3 has 21 residues. CDR1 and CDR2 (germline): LGHNT, FRNRAP. PCR was performed using 60 Vbeta and 13 Jbeta primers. Data came from immunoSEQ multiplex PCR; TCRdb stores just in-frame clones and leaves some out. The sample consists of under 150,000 clones, roughly four fifths of them appearing once. The chain is built from TRBV12-5 and TRBJ2-2; 14 nucleotides agree with TRBD2. The sequencing input was PBMCs. The receptor was isolated from a woman aged 45-60 years in good health and CMV-seronegative. CDR3 protein: CASGLPRTSGRSGGDTGELFF. In DNA, the CDR3 is TGTGCTAGTGGTTTGCCCCGGACTAGCGGGAGGTCGGGGGGTGACACCGGGGAGCTGTTTTTT.